This passage covers 2 T cell receptor beta chains from one sample sequenced in a study of T cell clonality in common variable immunodeficiency. The antigens these receptors bind are not known. Assay used: immunoSEQ multiplex PCR; TCRdb lists only in-frame clones, some missing. The sample has more than 30,000 clones, none seen only once. Whole-study findings and limits: In common variable immunodeficiency, TCR beta chains reportedly carried fewer deletions and N-nucleotide insertions.

The sample consisted of peripheral blood mononuclear cells. All receptors come from a human donor with common variable immunodeficiency.

This clone was picked up many times. The read comes to an end 3 residues before the CDR3 does, leaving the germline J gene to fill in the end. V is TRBV7-8 and J is TRBJ2-7; tentatively, D is TRBD2 (5 bases). CDR1 is SGHVS and CDR2 is FQNEAQ in the germline V gene. Trimming took 4 bases from V and 4 from J, leaving 20 bases between them. The CDR3 is 16 amino acids. The sequenced part of the CDR3 DNA is TGTGCCAGCAGCTCCGACGGAGCGGCATTAGGATACGAG. As protein: CASSSDGAALGYE. The entire CDR3 protein reads CASSSDGAALGYEQYF.

Relative to its sample, this clone is medium-sized. Sequencing ends 3 residues short of the CDR3 end; the germline J gene provides the rest. The genes are TRBV30 and TRBJ1-3; D remains unclear. Per the germline V gene, CDR1 is GTSNPN and CDR2 is SVGIG (reference sequence). V was trimmed by 2 bases and J by 4 bases, leaving 6 bases between them. The CDR3 is 12 residues long. CDR3 residues: CAWSSRGNTIYF. CDR3 DNA (partial): TGTGCCTGGAGTTCCAGGGGAAACACC.